Listed here are 8 T cell receptor beta chains from one sample, sequenced in a study of T cell changes during pregnancy in multiple sclerosis. Method: immunoSEQ multiplex PCR; TCRdb's copy keeps in-frame clones and lacks some. Here the sample spans tens of thousands of clones, 91% being singletons. This sample comprised CD8+ T cells from peripheral blood mononuclear cells, obtained before pregnancy. The receptor set was obtained from a female donor with multiple sclerosis, enrolled in a pregnancy study.

This sequence joins TRBV12-5 and TRBJ2-1; 9 bases align to TRBD2. The CDR3 has 16 residues. The V segment lost 5 bases and the J segment 8 bases; nucleotides outside the gene matches: 13. Germline CDR1 and CDR2: LGHNT and FRNRAP. CDR3 nucleotide sequence: TGTGCTAGTGGTCCTATAGCGGGGGAAAAATGGGATGAGCAGTTCTTC. Its protein is CASGPIAGEKWDEQFF.

This chain links TRBV7-9 with TRBJ2-7; 9 bases align to TRBD1. The CDR3 is 15 amino acids. Germline CDR1 and CDR2: SEHNR and FQNEAQ (reference sequence). V trimming: 2 bases; J trimming: 6 bases; junction bases outside the gene matches: 8. CDR3 sequence (DNA): TGTGCCAGCAGCTTAACAGGGGGCGAGTTCTTCGAGCAGTACTTC. Its translation is CASSLTGGEFFEQYF.

This clone was found a few times. The V call is TRBV25-1, the J call TRBJ2-1, with 10 bases identical to TRBD1. Germline V gives CDR1 MGHDK, CDR2 SYGVNS. After removal of 1 base from V and 9 bases from J, the junction contained 3 bases not matched to a gene. CDR3 size: 14 residues. The CDR3 DNA reads as TGTGCCAGCAGTGAATGGGACAGGGGCGGTGAGCAGTTCTTC. It encodes CASSEWDRGGEQFF.

Worth noting for this clone: The CDR3 carries no conserved terminal phenylalanine or tryptophan, so it likely arises from a read error. It is unclear where the CDR3 begins or ends on the DNA, so no DNA is shown, and the CDR3 is as TCRdb lists it. This chain connects TRBV6-1 to TRBJ1-1; TRBD1, as called in the table, went unchecked against the DNA. The CDR3 is 11 residues long, ends included. Per the germline V gene, CDR1 is MNHNS and CDR2 is SASEGT. The CDR3: CASSETNRVSI.

This clone was picked up one time. The chain carries TRBV19 and TRBJ2-7; 8 bases agree with TRBD1. Trimming cost V 1 base and J 3 bases; bases outside gene matches: 2. The CDR3 loop spans 14 amino acids. Germline V gene lookup returns CDR1 LNHDA and CDR2 SQIVND (reference sequence). CDR3 residues: CASSIATGGYEQYF. The CDR3 DNA reads as TGTGCCAGTAGTATAGCCACAGGGGGCTACGAGCAGTACTTC.

The DNA of the CDR3 is TGTGCCAGCAGCACCGGCGGAGACTCCTACGAGCAGTACTTC. Translating it yields CASSTGGDSYEQYF. V gene TRBV5-5 combines with J gene TRBJ2-7; D unclear. This CDR3 is 14 amino acids long. The V and J ends lost 4 bases and 0 bases respectively, with 11 bases between them. Germline-derived CDR1 and CDR2 are SGHKS and YYEKEE (reference sequence).

The chain is built from TRBV6-5 and TRBJ2-2; weak D call: TRBD1 (6 bases). This CDR3 spans 12 amino acids. Germline loops: CDR1 MNHEY, CDR2 SVGAGI. V dropped 6 bases and J dropped 14 bases, with 16 bases sitting between them. The CDR3 DNA sequence: TGTGCCAGCAGCTCCGGGACACTGGATCTGTTTTTT. Protein: CASSSGTLDLFF.

This rearrangement joins TRBV19 to TRBJ1-5, with TRBD1 as a possible D gene (5 bases). Germline CDR1 is LNHDA and CDR2 is SQIVND (reference sequence). This CDR3 spans 15 amino acids. The ends were cut back, 3 bases at V and 6 bases at J, with 15 bases in the middle. This CDR3 reads CASSIGGGGGQPQHF. In DNA form, the CDR3 reads TGTGCCAGTAGTATTGGAGGCGGGGGAGGTCAGCCCCAGCATTTT.